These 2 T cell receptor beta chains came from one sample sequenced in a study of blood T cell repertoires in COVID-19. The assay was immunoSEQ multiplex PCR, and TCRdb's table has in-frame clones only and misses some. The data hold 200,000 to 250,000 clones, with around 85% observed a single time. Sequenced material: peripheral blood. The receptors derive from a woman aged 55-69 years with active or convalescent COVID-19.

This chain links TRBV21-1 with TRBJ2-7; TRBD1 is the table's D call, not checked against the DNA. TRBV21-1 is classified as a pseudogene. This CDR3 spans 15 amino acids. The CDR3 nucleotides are TGTGCCAGCAGCAAAGAGGGGGACACTCACTACGAGCAGTACGTC. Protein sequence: CASSKEGDTHYEQYV.

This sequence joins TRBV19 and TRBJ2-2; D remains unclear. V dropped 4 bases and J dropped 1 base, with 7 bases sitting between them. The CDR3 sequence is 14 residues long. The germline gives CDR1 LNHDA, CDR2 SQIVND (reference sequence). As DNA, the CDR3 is TGTGCCAGTAGTACAACAGTGAACACCGGGGAGCTGTTTTTT. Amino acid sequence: CASSTTVNTGELFF.